This entry lists 7 T cell receptor beta chains sequenced from one sample in a study of blood T cells in healthy people across ages. A second PCR of roughly 7 to 11 cycles used a sample-barcoded 5' primer and a J-beta primer mix. In TCRdb, the 5' RACE reads were re-called with MiXCR into one record per CDR3 protein. The sample includes approximately 1.5 million distinct CDR3 sequences, 30% to 40% of them seen just once. The sequencing sample was made of blood. The origin of the receptors is a woman aged 25-40 years in good health.

This clonotype showed up just a few times. The chain couples TRBV20-1 to TRBJ2-1; 9 bases fit TRBD1. The CDR3 contains 13 residues. Losses at the gene ends were 3 bases for V and 9 bases for J; bases not matched to a gene: 6. Germline CDR1 DFQATT, CDR2 SNEGSKA (reference sequence). CDR3 sequence: CSASGGTGREQFF. The CDR3 region has the DNA TGCAGTGCTAGTGGGGGGACAGGGCGTGAGCAGTTCTTC.

This clonotype was recorded at least ten times. The chain links TRBV29-1 to TRBJ2-7; either TRBD1 or TRBD2 may fit D (5 bases each). Germline V gene data show CDR1 as SQVTM and CDR2 as ANQGSEA. The CDR3 sequence is 10 residues long. V was pared by 6 bases and J by 5 bases, with 8 bases between. The DNA of the CDR3 is TGCAGCGTGGGGGACCACGAGCAGTACTTC. Amino acids: CSVGDHEQYF.

This chain uses TRBV9 with TRBJ2-4, with TRBD2 matching 8 bases. V trimming: 4 bases; J trimming: 13 bases; junction bases outside the gene matches: 13. There are 14 residues in the CDR3. Germline values: CDR1 SGDLS, CDR2 YYNGEE. The CDR3 region has the DNA TGTGCCAGCAGCCCGAGCGGGAGCAACTACAAGCAGTACTTC. Encoded protein: CASSPSGSNYKQYF.

This clonotype was counted ten times or more. The chain combines TRBV10-3 with TRBJ2-5, with a weak D call TRBD2 (6 bases). The germline V and J ends were trimmed by 4 bases and 4 bases, with 10 bases remaining between them. Germline V gives CDR1 ENHRY, CDR2 SYGVKD. CDR3 length: 13 amino acids. The CDR3 coding sequence is TGTGCCATCAGTGCGGGGGAACGAGAGACCCAGTACTTC. Translating gives CAISAGERETQYF.

The rearrangement joins TRBV28 to TRBJ2-7, with 12 bases lining up with TRBD2. The V gene's germline CDR1 is MDHEN and CDR2 SYDVKM. This CDR3 spans 15 amino acids. J gave up 2 bases and V 6 bases, and 5 bases lay outside the gene matches. CDR3 DNA sequence: TGTGCCAGCAGCCGAGGACTAGCGGGGCCCTACGAGCAGTACTTC. Its translation is CASSRGLAGPYEQYF.

Only a few counts were recorded for this clonotype. The chain recombines TRBV7-3 with TRBJ2-1; TRBD2 aligns across 8 bases. This CDR3 is built from 16 residues. Germline loops: CDR1 SGHTA, CDR2 FQGTGA. Germline trimming cut 6 bases from V and 3 bases from J; bases unmatched to any gene: 10. CDR3 bases: TGTGCCAGCAGTTCAAATTTAGCGGGGAGCTACAATGAGCAGTTCTTC. Encoded protein: CASSSNLAGSYNEQFF.

J is TRBJ2-3 and V is TRBV7-2; D gene unclear. The CDR3 has 17 amino acids. The V gene lost 2 bases and the J gene lost 0 bases, with 15 bases spanning the gap. Per the germline V gene, CDR1 is SGHTA and CDR2 is FQGNSA. The CDR3 reads CASSLRWATTSTDTQYF. The CDR3 DNA is TGTGCCAGCAGCTTAAGGTGGGCAACCACTAGCACAGATACGCAGTATTTT.